What follows describes a single TCR beta chain. Its antigen remains unidentified. V was shortened by 1 base and J by 2 bases, with 6 bases between the two germline ends. Germline CDR1 is DFQATT and CDR2 is SNEGSKA (reference sequence). This CDR3 spans 13 amino acids. The data belong to a study of T cell repertoires in cytomegalovirus infection. Study in general: Both recently identified HLA-C-restricted and well-studied HLA-B-restricted CMV epitopes were used in the study. Carrying CMV and the relevant HLA type showed in public TCR beta signatures. Points from the study as a whole: HLA-C-restricted, CMV-specific TCR beta clonotypes were dominant ex vivo. Totalled public TCR beta family frequency picked out people who carried CMV plus the relevant HLA.

TCRdb analysed the reads with MiXCR anew, one entry per CDR3 protein. The sample lists hundreds of thousands of distinct CDR3 sequences, roughly 43% occurring once. The starting material was cultured PBMCs, obtained from culture after CMV antigen stimulation. The receptor was derived from a human donor in good health (CMV status not recorded). Some clones in this sample may be carry-over from other donors' samples. The gene calls are TRBV20-1 and TRBJ2-1; TRBD1 is a possible D gene (5 bases). CDR3 region: CSARVDTYNEQFF. CDR3 DNA: TGCAGTGCTAGAGTGGACACCTACAATGAGCAGTTCTTC.